The 14 T cell receptor beta chains below come from one sample, sequenced in a study of OX40 agonist ivuxolimab in advanced cancers. Libraries were prepared through the immunoSEQ multiplex PCR assay. TCRdb's version of the immuneACCESS table is confined to in-frame rearrangements and falls short of the full clone set. An unresolved V gene accounts for under half of the shortfall where checked; the remainder is of unknown origin. In all, the sample holds about 55,000 clones, and around 85% of those were seen once. Of the sample, roughly 13% falls within the top ten clones. Sequencing was performed on CD4+ or CD8+ T cells sorted from blood, taken in a trial of the OX40 agonist ivuxolimab. The receptor set was obtained from an adult with an advanced solid tumor such as melanoma, head and neck, liver or kidney cancer.

The genes are TRBV11-2 and TRBJ1-4; D unclear. Per the germline V gene, CDR1 is SGHAT and CDR2 is FQNNGV. CDR3 length: 14 amino acids. V lost 1 base and J lost 6, with 9 bases in between. CDR3 protein: CASSLVENHEKLFF. DNA of the CDR3: TGTGCCAGCAGCTTAGTCGAGAACCATGAAAAACTGTTTTTT.

This chain uses TRBV19 with TRBJ2-1, with no clear D. The CDR3 covers 13 residues. Germline loops: CDR1 LNHDA, CDR2 SQIVND (reference sequence). Between the trimmed V and J ends, which lost 5 bases and 10 bases, there was a span of 15 bases. The CDR3: CASSPWTHPEQFF. DNA for the CDR3: TGTGCCAGTAGTCCCTGGACCCATCCCGAGCAGTTCTTC. Together with reference TRBV19 and TRBJ2-1, the CDR3 gives the full variable domain: DGGITQSPKYLFRKEGQNVTLSCEQNLNHDAMYWYRQDPGQGLRLIYYSQIVNDFQKGDIAEGYSVSREKKESFPLTVTSAQKNPTAFYLCASSPWTHPEQFFGPGTRLTVL.

J is TRBJ1-2 and V is TRBV6-4; no reliable D call. V was trimmed by 0 bases and J by 8 bases, leaving 13 bases between them. This CDR3 has 14 amino acids. Germline V gene lookup returns CDR1 MRHNA and CDR2 SNTAGT. In DNA, the CDR3 is TGTGCCAGCAGTGACTCTGTTCGGAGCAGGGGCTACACCTTC. It specifies CASSDSVRSRGYTF.

A single count supports this clone. This rearrangement joins TRBV14 to TRBJ1-2; D unclear. There are 14 residues in the CDR3. The germline CDR1 and CDR2 sequences are SGHDN and FVKESK. V dropped 2 bases and J dropped 1 base, with 8 bases sitting between them. CDR3 amino acids: CASSQFGSNYGYTF. CDR3 coding DNA: TGTGCCAGCAGCCAATTTGGCAGTAACTATGGCTACACCTTC. The variable domain in full, with the rest retrieved from reference TRBV14 and TRBJ1-2, is EAGVTQFPSHSVIEKGQTVTLRCDPISGHDNLYWYRRVMGKEIKFLLHFVKESKQDESGMPNNRFLAERTGGTYSTLKVQPAELEDSGVYFCASSQFGSNYGYTFGSGTRLTVV.

J is TRBJ1-1 and V is TRBV4-3; TRBD1 is a possible D gene (5 bases). The V and J ends lost 4 bases and 14 bases respectively, with 23 bases between them. Germline assignment: CDR1 LGHNA and CDR2 YSLEER. The CDR3 sequence is 14 residues long. This chain's CDR3 is CASSPRGRTMVLFF. CDR3 DNA sequence: TGCGCCAGCAGCCCCCGGGGCAGAACAATGGTTTTGTTCTTT.

V is TRBV28 and J is TRBJ1-6, with a possible D match to TRBD1 (5 bases). Germline CDR1 MDHEN, CDR2 SYDVKM. This CDR3 spans 15 amino acids. Trimming removed 6 bases at V and 5 bases at J, with 14 bases between. Written as DNA, the CDR3 is TGTGCCAGCAGATCCATTGACAGCGATAATTCACCCCTCCACTTT. This gives the protein CASRSIDSDNSPLHF.

By proportion, this clone is medium-sized. This chain joins TRBV6-5 and TRBJ1-1; a weak D match, TRBD1 (6 bases). This CDR3 region has 15 residues. The V gene's germline CDR1 is MNHEY and CDR2 SVGAGI. Trimming pared 2 bases from V and 11 bases from J, leaving 21 bases between. DNA for the CDR3: TGTGCCAGCAGTTACGGAGGTGAGGGAAGGGACACGGCTTTCTTT. This translates into CASSYGGEGRDTAFF.

The chain joins TRBV2 to TRBJ1-1; D not resolved. The CDR3 extends over 13 amino acids. Trimming cost V 9 bases and J 1 base, with 12 bases left between them. From germline, CDR1 is SNHLY and CDR2 FYNNEI. The chain's CDR3 is CASWWGSNTEAFF. The CDR3 DNA is TGTGCCAGTTGGTGGGGATCGAACACTGAAGCTTTCTTT.

This clone came up a few times. The chain combines TRBV14 with TRBJ1-2, with no clear D. The CDR3 is made up of 15 amino acids. V was cut by 4 bases and J by 8 bases, with 20 bases left in between. The germline CDR1 and CDR2 sequences are SGHDN and FVKESK. In DNA, the CDR3 is TGTGCCAGCAGCCCTTTGGGGTACGCACTAGCCGGCTACACCTTC. Encoded protein: CASSPLGYALAGYTF.

The chain combines TRBV11-2 with TRBJ2-7; 10 positions match TRBD1. Germline CDR1 is SGHAT and CDR2 is FQNNGV. The CDR3 is made up of 17 amino acids. V gave up 4 bases and J gave up 3 bases; unmatched junction bases: 12. In nucleotides, the CDR3 is TGTGCCAGCAGCTCAGAGGGGGAGACAGGGGGCGTCTACGAGCAGTACTTC. Translation: CASSSEGETGGVYEQYF.

The V call is TRBV27, the J call TRBJ2-1; perhaps TRBD2 as D (6 bases). This CDR3 has 14 residues. CDR1 is MNHEY and CDR2 is SMNVEV in the germline V gene (reference sequence). Trimming pared 4 bases from V and 8 bases from J, leaving 15 bases between. The CDR3 DNA sequence: TGTGCCAGCAGTTCGACCGGGACTCGCTATGAGCAGTTCTTC. Its translation is CASSSTGTRYEQFF.

The CDR3: CASSREGQPQHF. CDR3 nucleotide sequence: TGTGCCAGCAGCCGAGAAGGACAGCCCCAGCATTTT. The chain combines TRBV13 with TRBJ1-5, with D hard to call. Trimming shortened V by 5 bases and J by 7 bases, and 9 bases separated the two germline ends. This CDR3 is built from 12 residues. Germline V CDR1 and CDR2: PRHDT, FYEKMQ (reference sequence).

The CDR3 protein is CAIRRDSAYTQYF. The CDR3 bases are TGTGCCATCAGGCGGGACTCAGCATACACGCAGTATTTT. This sequence joins TRBV10-3 and TRBJ2-3; D possibly corresponds to TRBD2 (6 bases). This CDR3 region has 13 residues. CDR1 is ENHRY and CDR2 is SYGVKD in the germline V gene. V lost 6 bases and J lost 9, with 16 bases in between.

The chain uses TRBV6-6 and TRBJ2-7; a weak D match, TRBD2 (7 bases). CDR3 length: 14 amino acids. The V gene's germline CDR1 is MNHNY and CDR2 SVGAGI (reference sequence). V lost 6 bases and J lost 0, with 12 bases in between. CDR3 bases: TGTGCCAGCAGCTACGGGGGGCCCTCCTACGAGCAGTACTTC. Amino acid sequence: CASSYGGPSYEQYF.